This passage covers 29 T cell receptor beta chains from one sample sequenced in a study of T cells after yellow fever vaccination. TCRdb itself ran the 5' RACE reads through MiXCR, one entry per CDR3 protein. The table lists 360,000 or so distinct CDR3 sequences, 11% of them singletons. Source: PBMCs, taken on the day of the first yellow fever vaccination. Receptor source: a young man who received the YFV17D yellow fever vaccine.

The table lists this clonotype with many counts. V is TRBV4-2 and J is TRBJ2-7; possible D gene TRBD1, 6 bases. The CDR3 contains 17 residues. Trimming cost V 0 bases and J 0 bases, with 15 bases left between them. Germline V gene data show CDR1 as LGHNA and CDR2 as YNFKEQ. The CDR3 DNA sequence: TGTGCCAGCAGCCAAGAAGGTTGGGGGCAGAGCTCCTACGAGCAGTACTTC. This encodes CASSQEGWGQSSYEQYF.

CDR3 loop: CAISVQAPRQGANIQYF. CDR3 nucleotides: TGTGCCATCAGTGTTCAGGCCCCCCGGCAGGGGGCCAACATTCAGTACTTC. This chain connects TRBV10-3 to TRBJ2-4; 8 bases align to TRBD1. With 4 bases clipped from V and 7 bases from J, the junction kept 15 bases outside the gene matches. Germline CDR1 and CDR2: ENHRY and SYGVKD. The CDR3 consists of 17 residues.

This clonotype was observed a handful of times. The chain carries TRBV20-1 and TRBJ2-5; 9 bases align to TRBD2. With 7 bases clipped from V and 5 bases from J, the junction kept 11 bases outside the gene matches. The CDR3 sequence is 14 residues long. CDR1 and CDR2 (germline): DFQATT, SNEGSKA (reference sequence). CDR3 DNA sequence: TGCAGTGACAAAGGTCCTAGCGGGGTGGAGACCCAGTACTTC. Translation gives CSDKGPSGVETQYF.

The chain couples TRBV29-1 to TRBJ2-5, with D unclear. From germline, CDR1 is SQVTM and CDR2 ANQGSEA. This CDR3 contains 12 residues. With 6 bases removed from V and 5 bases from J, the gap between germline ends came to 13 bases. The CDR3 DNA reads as TGCAGCGTCGTACCATCTGGGGAGACCCAGTACTTC. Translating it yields CSVVPSGETQYF.

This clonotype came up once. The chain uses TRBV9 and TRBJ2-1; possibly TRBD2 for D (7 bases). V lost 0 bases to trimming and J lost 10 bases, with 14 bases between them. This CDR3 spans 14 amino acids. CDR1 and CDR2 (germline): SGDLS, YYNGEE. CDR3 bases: TGTGCCAGCAGCGTAGCGGGGGGCTCGGAAGAGCAGTTCTTC. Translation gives CASSVAGGSEEQFF.

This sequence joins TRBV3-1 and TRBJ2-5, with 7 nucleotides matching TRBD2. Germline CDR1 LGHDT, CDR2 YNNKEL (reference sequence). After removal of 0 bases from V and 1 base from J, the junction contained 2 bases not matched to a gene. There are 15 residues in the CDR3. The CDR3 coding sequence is TGTGCCAGCAGCCAAGAAACGGGGGGCCAAGAGACCCAGTACTTC. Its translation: CASSQETGGQETQYF.

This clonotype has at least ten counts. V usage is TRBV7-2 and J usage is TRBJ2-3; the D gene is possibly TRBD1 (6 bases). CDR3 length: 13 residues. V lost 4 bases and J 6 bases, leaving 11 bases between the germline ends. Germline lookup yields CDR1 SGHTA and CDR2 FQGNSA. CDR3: CASSYVGADTQYF. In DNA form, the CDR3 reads TGTGCCAGCAGCTACGTGGGGGCGGATACGCAGTATTTT.

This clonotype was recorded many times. The CDR3 loop is CASSLPSTDTQYF. CDR3 DNA: TGTGCCAGCAGCTTACCCAGCACAGATACGCAGTATTTT. The V and J genes are TRBV7-3 and TRBJ2-3, with D unclear. The germline V and J ends were trimmed by 2 bases and 0 bases, with 3 bases remaining between them. Germline CDR1 SGHTA, CDR2 FQGTGA. This CDR3 spans 13 amino acids.

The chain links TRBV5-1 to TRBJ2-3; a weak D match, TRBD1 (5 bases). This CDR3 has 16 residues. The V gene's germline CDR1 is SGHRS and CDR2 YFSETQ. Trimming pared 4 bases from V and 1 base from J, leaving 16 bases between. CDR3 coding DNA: TGCGCCAGCAGCGGGTACGGACAACTTGGCACAGATACGCAGTATTTT. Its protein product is CASSGYGQLGTDTQYF. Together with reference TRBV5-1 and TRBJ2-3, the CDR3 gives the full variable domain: KAGVTQTPRYLIKTRGQQVTLSCSPISGHRSVSWYQQTPGQGLQFLFEYFSETQRNKGNFPGRFSGRQFSNSRSEMNVSTLELGDSALYLCASSGYGQLGTDTQYFGPGTRLTVL.

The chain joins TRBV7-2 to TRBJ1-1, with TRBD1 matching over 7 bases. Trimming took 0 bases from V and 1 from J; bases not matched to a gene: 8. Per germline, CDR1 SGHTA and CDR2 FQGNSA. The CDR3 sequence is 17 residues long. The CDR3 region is CASSLALIAGGNTEAFF. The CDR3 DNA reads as TGTGCCAGCAGCTTAGCGCTAATAGCAGGGGGGAACACTGAAGCTTTCTTT.

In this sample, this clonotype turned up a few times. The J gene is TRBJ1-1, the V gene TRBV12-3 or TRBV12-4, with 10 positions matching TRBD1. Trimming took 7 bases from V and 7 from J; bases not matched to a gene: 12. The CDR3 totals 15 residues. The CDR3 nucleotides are TGTGCCAGCACCCGTCCCGAGGGGACAGGGGTTGAAGCTTTCTTT. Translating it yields CASTRPEGTGVEAFF.

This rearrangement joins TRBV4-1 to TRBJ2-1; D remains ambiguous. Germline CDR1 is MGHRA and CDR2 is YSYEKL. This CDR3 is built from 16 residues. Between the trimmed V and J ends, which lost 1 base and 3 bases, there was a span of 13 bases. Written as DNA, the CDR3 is TGCGCCAGCAGCCAAGTCAGGAAATTGGACTACAATGAGCAGTTCTTC. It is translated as CASSQVRKLDYNEQFF.

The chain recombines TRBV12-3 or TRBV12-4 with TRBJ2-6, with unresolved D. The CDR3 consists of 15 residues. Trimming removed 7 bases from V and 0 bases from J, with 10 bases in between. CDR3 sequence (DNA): TGTGCCAGCACTCCCCAGAGCTCTGGGGCCAACGTCCTGACTTTC. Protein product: CASTPQSSGANVLTF.

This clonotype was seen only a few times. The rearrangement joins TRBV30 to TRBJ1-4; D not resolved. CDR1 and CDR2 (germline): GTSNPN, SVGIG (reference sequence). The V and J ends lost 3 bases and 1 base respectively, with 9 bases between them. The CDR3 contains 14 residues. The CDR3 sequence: CAWSYLGTNEKLFF. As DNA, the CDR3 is TGTGCCTGGAGCTACTTAGGAACTAATGAAAAACTGTTTTTT.

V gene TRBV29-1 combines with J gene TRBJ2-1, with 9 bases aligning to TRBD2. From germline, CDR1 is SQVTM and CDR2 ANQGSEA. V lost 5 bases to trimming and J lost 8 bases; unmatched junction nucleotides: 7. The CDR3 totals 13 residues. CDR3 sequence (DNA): TGCAGCGTTCTTCCTGGGACTAGCTATGAGCAGTTCTTC. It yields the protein CSVLPGTSYEQFF.

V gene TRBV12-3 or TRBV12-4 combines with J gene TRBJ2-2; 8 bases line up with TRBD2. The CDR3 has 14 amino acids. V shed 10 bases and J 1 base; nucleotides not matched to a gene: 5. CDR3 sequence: CATFLAGNTGELFF. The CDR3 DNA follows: TGTGCCACCTTCCTAGCGGGGAACACCGGGGAGCTGTTTTTT.

CDR3 region: CASSIGAGWNTEAFF. CDR3 bases: TGTGCCAGCAGCATAGGGGCGGGGTGGAACACTGAAGCTTTCTTT. The chain joins TRBV7-6 to TRBJ1-1; D perhaps matches TRBD1 (5 bases). The CDR3 length is 15 residues. The V gene lost 5 bases and the J gene lost 1 base, with 14 bases spanning the gap. Looked up from germline, CDR1 is SGHVS and CDR2 is FNYEAQ.

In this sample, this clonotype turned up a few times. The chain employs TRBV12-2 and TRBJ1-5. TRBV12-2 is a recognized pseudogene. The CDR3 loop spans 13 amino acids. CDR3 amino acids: CASRPRMNQPQHF. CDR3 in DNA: TGTGCAAGTCGCCCGCGGATGAATCAGCCCCAGCATTTT.

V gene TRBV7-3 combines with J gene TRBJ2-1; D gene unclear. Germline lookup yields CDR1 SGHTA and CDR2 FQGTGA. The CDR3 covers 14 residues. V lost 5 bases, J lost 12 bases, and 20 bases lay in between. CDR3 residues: CASSTVHVQGWQFF. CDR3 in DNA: TGTGCCAGCAGCACAGTCCACGTCCAAGGTTGGCAGTTCTTC.

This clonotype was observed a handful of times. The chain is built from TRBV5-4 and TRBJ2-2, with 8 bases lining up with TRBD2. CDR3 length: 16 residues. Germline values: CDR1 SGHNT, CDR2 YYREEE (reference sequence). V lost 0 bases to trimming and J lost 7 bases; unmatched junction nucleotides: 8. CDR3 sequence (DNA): TGTGCCAGCAGCTTGGCCGGGACTAGTGATATCGGGGAGCTGTTTTTT. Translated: CASSLAGTSDIGELFF.

The CDR3 coding sequence is TGTGCCAGCAGCTCGACATGGGCGAAAGATTCACCCCTCCACTTT. This encodes CASSSTWAKDSPLHF. The V call is TRBV7-2, the J call TRBJ1-6; D remains ambiguous. Per germline, CDR1 SGHTA and CDR2 FQGNSA. Trimming removed 4 bases at V and 8 bases at J, with 15 bases between. The CDR3 consists of 15 residues.

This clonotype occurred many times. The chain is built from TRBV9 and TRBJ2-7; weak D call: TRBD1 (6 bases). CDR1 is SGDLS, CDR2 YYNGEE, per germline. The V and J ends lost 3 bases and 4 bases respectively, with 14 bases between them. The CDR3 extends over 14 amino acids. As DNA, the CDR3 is TGTGCCAGCAGCGCTTCCGGGACAACTTACGAGCAGTACTTC. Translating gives CASSASGTTYEQYF.

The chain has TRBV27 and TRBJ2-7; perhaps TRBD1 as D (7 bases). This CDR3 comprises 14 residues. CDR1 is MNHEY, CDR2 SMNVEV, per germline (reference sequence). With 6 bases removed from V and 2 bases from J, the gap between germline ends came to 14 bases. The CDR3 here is CASRGGGQTYEQYF. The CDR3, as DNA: TGTGCCAGCAGAGGAGGGGGACAGACCTACGAGCAGTACTTC.

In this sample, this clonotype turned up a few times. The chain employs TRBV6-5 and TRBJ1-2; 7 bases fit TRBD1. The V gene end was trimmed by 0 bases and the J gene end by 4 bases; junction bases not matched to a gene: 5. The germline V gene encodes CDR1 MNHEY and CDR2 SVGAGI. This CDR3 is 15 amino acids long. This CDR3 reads CASSYSSTGVYGYTF. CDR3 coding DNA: TGTGCCAGCAGTTACTCGAGTACAGGGGTCTATGGCTACACCTTC.

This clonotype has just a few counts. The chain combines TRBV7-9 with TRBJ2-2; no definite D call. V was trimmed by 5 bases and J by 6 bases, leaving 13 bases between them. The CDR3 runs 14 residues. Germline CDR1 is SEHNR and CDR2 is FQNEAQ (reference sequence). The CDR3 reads CASSRDGSAGELFF. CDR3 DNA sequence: TGTGCCAGCAGCCGAGATGGCTCAGCCGGGGAGCTGTTTTTT.

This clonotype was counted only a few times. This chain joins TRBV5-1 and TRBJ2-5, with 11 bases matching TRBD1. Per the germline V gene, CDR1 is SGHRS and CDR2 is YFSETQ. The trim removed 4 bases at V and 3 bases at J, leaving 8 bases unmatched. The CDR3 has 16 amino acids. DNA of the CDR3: TGCGCCAGCAGCATAGGGACAGGGGGTAACGAAGAGACCCAGTACTTC. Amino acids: CASSIGTGGNEETQYF.

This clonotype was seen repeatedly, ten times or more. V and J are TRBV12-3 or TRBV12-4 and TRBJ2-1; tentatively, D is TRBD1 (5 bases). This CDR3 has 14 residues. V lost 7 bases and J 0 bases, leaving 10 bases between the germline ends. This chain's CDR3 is CASTATVSYNEQFF. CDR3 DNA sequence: TGTGCCAGCACCGCGACAGTCTCCTACAATGAGCAGTTCTTC.

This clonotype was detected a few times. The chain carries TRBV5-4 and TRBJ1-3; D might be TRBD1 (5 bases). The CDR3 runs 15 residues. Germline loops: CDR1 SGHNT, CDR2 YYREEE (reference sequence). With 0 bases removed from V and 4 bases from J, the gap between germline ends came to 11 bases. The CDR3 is CASSLDTGPGNTIYF. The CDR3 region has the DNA TGTGCCAGCAGCTTGGACACGGGGCCAGGAAACACCATATATTTT.

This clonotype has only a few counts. The CDR3 DNA reads TGTGCCAGTAGTATGGGATGGGATGAGCAGTTCTTC. It codes for CASSMGWDEQFF. The rearrangement links TRBV19 to TRBJ2-1; no firm D call. V dropped 3 bases and J dropped 8 bases, with 8 bases sitting between them. CDR1 LNHDA and CDR2 SQIVND come from the germline V gene (reference sequence). The CDR3 consists of 12 residues. The full variable domain, completed using reference TRBV19 and TRBJ2-1, is DGGITQSPKYLFRKEGQNVTLSCEQNLNHDAMYWYRQDPGQGLRLIYYSQIVNDFQKGDIAEGYSVSREKKESFPLTVTSAQKNPTAFYLCASSMGWDEQFFGPGTRLTVL.